The clone carrying this T cell receptor (beta chain) was seen a handful of times. The record originates from a study of blood T cell repertoires in COVID-19. About the study: Sources were T cells, B-cell-depleted T cells, or PBMCs; the material itself was cDNA or gDNA.

The germline V gene encodes CDR1 LNHDA and CDR2 SQIVND (reference sequence). CDR3 size: 17 residues. V trimming: 6 bases; J trimming: 5 bases; junction bases outside the gene matches: 10. Profiling relied on immunoSEQ multiplex PCR, and the TCRdb table lists in-frame clones only, not all of them. The sample consists of 100,000 to 130,000 clones, 75% to 95% of them appearing once. This rearrangement joins TRBV19 to TRBJ2-3; TRBD2 agrees at 14 bases. The sequenced sample was peripheral blood. The source is a young woman with acute or convalescent COVID-19. CDR3 in DNA: TGTGCCAGTAGGACTTCCGGGACTAGCGGGAGATTAGATACGCAGTATTTT. It yields the protein CASRTSGTSGRLDTQYF.